This T cell receptor beta chain was sequenced for a study of cytomegalovirus exposure and HLA in healthy donors (dated 2017 in TCRdb). With regard to the full study: The roughly 670 repertoires of the first cohort and the roughly 120 validation repertoires were produced on the same platform, according to a later analysis. The aim of the study was to test whether cataloging public T cell receptors could identify signatures of past pathogen exposure. Along with the approximately 620-subject first cohort, a separate validation cohort of around 120 different subjects was used. High-throughput TCR immunosequencing, statistical association of individual TCRs with disease status, and machine learning were combined to predict cytomegalovirus infection status.

Including the terminal cysteine and phenylalanine, the CDR3 comprises 17 residues. Only CDR3 DNA is held: 51 bases, read in frame from base 1. Reading the germline V gene gives CDR1 LGHNA and CDR2 YSLEER. Clipping removes 1 base from V and 4 bases from J, with 9 as the unmatched junction base count. Library method: the immunoSEQ multiplex PCR assay. On the study's bioinformatics: A statistical classification framework was built for diagnosing cytomegalovirus status from the catalog of TCR beta chain sequences. TCRdb carries this immuneACCESS record with in-frame sequences only. Its versions omit some clonotypes, under half of them owing to an unresolved V gene in the studies checked, with the rest unexplained. V, J and clone size derive from that table, while D and trimming were established from the DNA sequence. This sample has under 250,000 clones in its table, and about 83% of those were observed once. Around 3% of the sample comes from the top ten.

Details on this clone: Its recognized antigen is unknown. Per-base qualities were not stored, and no clone one base away is much larger.

The donors were included in the validation cohort of around 120 subjects, a group kept apart from the roughly 700-subject first cohort. Study-level results and caveats: A later analysis lacked HLA typing for the validation cohort, so it scored co-occurrence in that cohort across all 110 or so repertoires. The authors suggested that the approach could potentially be generalized to other disease states and immunological phenotypes. In both the original and validation cohorts, the classifier was reported to diagnose cytomegalovirus status with high specificity and sensitivity. In a later analysis, TCRs clustered in the first cohort were found to also tend to co-occur in the roughly 110 validation repertoires, with 94% of cluster scores above 0. Most TCR sequences were seen in very few donors, while some public TCRs were found in many individuals. The study gave a list of 150 to 200 TCR beta chains associated with cytomegalovirus. In vitro tests confirmed that a few of the cytomegalovirus-associated TCR beta chains recognize cytomegalovirus antigens.

The sequence derives from a man aged 18 to 29 in good health and CMV-seronegative. Sequencing was carried out using PBMCs. The chain is encoded by TRBV4-3 joined to TRBJ1-1; TRBD1 lines up with 10 middle nucleotides. The CDR3 protein: CASSQGTDRGRLTEAFF. The nucleotides are TGCGCCAGCAGCCAAGGAACAGACAGGGGGCGTCTCACTGAAGCTTTCTTT.